This TCR beta chain was identified in a study of response to subunit inactivated influenza vaccine. Findings and limits, study-wide: Every seasonal influenza vaccination brings in few new T cells, the authors suggested.

The CDR3 runs 13 residues. Germline values: CDR1 SGHTA, CDR2 FQGTGA. V dropped 8 bases and J dropped 9; count of bases not matched to a gene: 7. Using its own MiXCR run on the RT-PCR reads, TCRdb lists one record per CDR3 protein. The data hold 170,000 or so distinct CDR3 sequences, with roughly 10% observed a single time. This clonotype was seen a handful of times. The target antigen is unknown. The material sequenced was CD8+ T cells sorted from PBMCs, taken less than 30 months after vaccination. The sequence was collected from a man in his fifties or sixties who received an inactivated influenza vaccine. The chain is built from TRBV7-3 and TRBJ2-1, with 10 bases aligning to TRBD2. CDR3 coding DNA: TGTGCCAGCGGACTAGCGGCCTTAGGTGAGCAGTTCTTC. Residues: CASGLAALGEQFF.